Reported below is one TCR beta chain. TCRdb's table, derived via immunoSEQ multiplex PCR, lists solely in-frame clones and lacks some. The data contain hundreds of thousands of clones, 88% of them seen just once; the ten biggest clones take up 0.0095% to 0.011%. The CDR3 contains 17 residues. In germline, CDR1 is MNHEY, CDR2 SMNVEV (reference sequence). V was pared by 5 bases and J by 1 base, with 19 bases between. These data belong to a study of shared T cell receptors in the human thymus. This sample was also put to use in a study of human thymus T cells. In that study: Infants served as donors; they were healthy and Finnish and were having corrective surgery for congenital heart defects. Resections removed during corrective heart surgery provided the thymus tissue used. Repertoires from thymus and blood appeared to show biased V and J gene usage. The related literature has documented a marked overlap of thymic repertoires among unrelated individuals.

The clonotype was recovered from a boy less than two years old with a congenital heart defect. Material: thymocytes. The chain uses TRBV27 and TRBJ2-3; D is possibly TRBD2 (6 bases). The DNA of the CDR3 is TGTGCCAGCAGTCTCGTCAGGGACTGGGAGGGCACAGATACGCAGTATTTT. Residues: CASSLVRDWEGTDTQYF.